These T cell receptor beta chains were read from a single sample in a study of shared clonotypes between healthy human individuals. TCRdb's copy holds only in-frame clones and misses some; the assay was immunoSEQ multiplex PCR. The sample carries 650,000 to 700,000 clones, around 90% recorded once. Material for sequencing was memory CD8+ T cells from PBMCs. The receptors shown here come from a young man in good health. Some clones in this sample may be carry-over from other donors' samples. Each CDR3 is given without its conserved first and last residue.

j_gene: TRBJ1-1
v_gene: TRBV27
CDR3aa: ASSRLMNTEAF

j_gene: TRBJ2-7
v_gene: TRBV28
CDR3aa: ASSLTDLSYEQY

j_gene: TRBJ2-2
v_gene: TRBV5-6
CDR3aa: ASSLGQNTGELF

j_gene: TRBJ2-1
v_gene: TRBV6-6
CDR3aa: ASSLGGEQF

j_gene: TRBJ2-7
v_gene: TRBV7-3
CDR3aa: ASSLTGYSYEQY

j_gene: TRBJ2-7
v_gene: TRBV27
CDR3aa: ASSQDRGPTYEQY

j_gene: TRBJ2-5
v_gene: TRBV4-3
CDR3aa: ASSHLETQY

j_gene: TRBJ1-1
v_gene: TRBV7-9
CDR3aa: ASSSVRVEAF

j_gene: TRBJ2-1
v_gene: TRBV10-3
CDR3aa: AISDPGLYYNEQF

j_gene: TRBJ2-7
v_gene: TRBV9
CDR3aa: ASSVGTADSYEQY

j_gene: TRBJ2-7
v_gene: TRBV7-9
CDR3aa: ASLGTSSYEQY

j_gene: TRBJ2-1
v_gene: TRBV7-2
CDR3aa: ASSPLAGDEQF

j_gene: TRBJ1-1
v_gene: TRBV9
CDR3aa: ASSVDQGTEAF

j_gene: TRBJ1-5
v_gene: TRBV2
CDR3aa: ASSEDSAGPDSNQPQH

j_gene: TRBJ1-1
v_gene: TRBV28
CDR3aa: ASSFGWGTEAF

j_gene: TRBJ2-1
v_gene: TRBV5-1
CDR3aa: ASSFGTSGLGEENEQF

j_gene: TRBJ2-7
v_gene: TRBV5-1
CDR3aa: ASSLERSGALYEQY

j_gene: TRBJ1-1
v_gene: TRBV19
CDR3aa: ASSKVSTGNTEAF

j_gene: TRBJ1-5
v_gene: TRBV7-2
CDR3aa: ASSLNGQLNQPQH

j_gene: NA
v_gene: TRBV4-1
CDR3aa: ASGTGVLYEQY

j_gene: TRBJ2-7
v_gene: TRBV7-6
CDR3aa: ASSLRSDPSEQY

j_gene: TRBJ1-5
v_gene: TRBV13
CDR3aa: ASSSRRGGRGQPQH

j_gene: TRBJ2-1
v_gene: TRBV2
CDR3aa: ASSEKSTGRRRYNEQF

j_gene: TRBJ2-7
v_gene: TRBV4-1
CDR3aa: ASSQLLSYEQY

j_gene: TRBJ2-5
v_gene: TRBV7-2
CDR3aa: ASSPGGGRAETQY

j_gene: TRBJ2-7
v_gene: TRBV7-3
CDR3aa: ASSLTLEGEQY

j_gene: TRBJ2-3
v_gene: TRBV5-1
CDR3aa: ASSQGDRGPDTQY

j_gene: TRBJ2-6
v_gene: TRBV27
CDR3aa: ASSLLDRVSGANVLT

j_gene: TRBJ2-2
v_gene: TRBV6-6
CDR3aa: ASSPHEGANTGELF

j_gene: TRBJ2-7
v_gene: TRBV29-1
CDR3aa: SVQGYEQY

j_gene: TRBJ2-1
v_gene: TRBV15
CDR3aa: ATSRDWDFNEQF

j_gene: TRBJ2-7
v_gene: TRBV11-2
CDR3aa: ASSLVFLPYEQY

j_gene: TRBJ2-3
v_gene: TRBV10-3
CDR3aa: AISGTSGTRSTDTQY

j_gene: TRBJ2-1
v_gene: TRBV7-8
CDR3aa: ASSLVGVTPGSEGQF

j_gene: TRBJ2-6
v_gene: TRBV9
CDR3aa: ASSVGGANVLT

j_gene: TRBJ1-4
v_gene: TRBV6-1
CDR3aa: ASSYRTRLF

j_gene: TRBJ2-7
v_gene: TRBV27
CDR3aa: ASSPRRDRVNSYEQY

j_gene: TRBJ1-1
v_gene: TRBV6-5
CDR3aa: ASGHRGRTEAF

j_gene: TRBJ2-1
v_gene: TRBV4-3
CDR3aa: ASSQVASRELGDEQF

j_gene: TRBJ2-7
v_gene: TRBV9
CDR3aa: ASSGPLGWQY

j_gene: TRBJ1-5
v_gene: TRBV6-1
CDR3aa: ASSGQTALSNQPQH

j_gene: TRBJ2-1
v_gene: TRBV29-1
CDR3aa: SVEDPGSASYNEQF

j_gene: TRBJ2-4
v_gene: TRBV6-1
CDR3aa: ASSESGPALAKNIQY

j_gene: TRBJ1-3
v_gene: TRBV4-2
CDR3aa: ASSQGILDRGRRASGNTIY

j_gene: TRBJ1-3
v_gene: TRBV19
CDR3aa: ASTSVGHGNTIY

j_gene: TRBJ2-3
v_gene: TRBV5-6
CDR3aa: ASSGADRGRRADTQY

j_gene: TRBJ1-5
v_gene: TRBV5-5
CDR3aa: ASSLGYSNQPQH

j_gene: TRBJ2-4
v_gene: TRBV4-1
CDR3aa: ASSQDLGRGNIQY

j_gene: TRBJ2-5
v_gene: TRBV5-6
CDR3aa: AQRGGQY

j_gene: TRBJ1-2
v_gene: TRBV5-1
CDR3aa: ASSLGRLEPDSPQFYYGYT

j_gene: TRBJ2-7
v_gene: TRBV7-9
CDR3aa: ASSPPRGLSYEQY

j_gene: TRBJ1-1
v_gene: TRBV14
CDR3aa: ASSPGQTKHTEAF

j_gene: TRBJ1-6
v_gene: TRBV28
CDR3aa: ASSARVNSPLH

j_gene: TRBJ1-5
v_gene: TRBV7-7
CDR3aa: ASSRKTGRNQPQH

j_gene: TRBJ2-1
v_gene: TRBV5-4
CDR3aa: ASTPRQDSYNEQF